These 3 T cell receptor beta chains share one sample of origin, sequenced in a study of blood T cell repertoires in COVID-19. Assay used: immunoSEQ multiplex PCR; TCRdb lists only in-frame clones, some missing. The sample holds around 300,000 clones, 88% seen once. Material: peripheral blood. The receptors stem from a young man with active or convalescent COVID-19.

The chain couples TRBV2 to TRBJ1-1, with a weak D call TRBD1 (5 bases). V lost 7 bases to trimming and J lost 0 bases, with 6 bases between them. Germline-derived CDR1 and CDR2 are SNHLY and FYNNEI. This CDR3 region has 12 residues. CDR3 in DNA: TGTGCCAGCATGACAGTGAACACTGAAGCTTTCTTT. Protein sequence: CASMTVNTEAFF.

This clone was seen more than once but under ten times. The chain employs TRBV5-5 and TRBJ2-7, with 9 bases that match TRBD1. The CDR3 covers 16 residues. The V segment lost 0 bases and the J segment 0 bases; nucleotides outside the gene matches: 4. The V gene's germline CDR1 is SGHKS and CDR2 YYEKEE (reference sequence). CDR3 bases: TGTGCCAGCAGCTTGGAGACAGGGGGTCTCTCCTACGAGCAGTACTTC. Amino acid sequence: CASSLETGGLSYEQYF.

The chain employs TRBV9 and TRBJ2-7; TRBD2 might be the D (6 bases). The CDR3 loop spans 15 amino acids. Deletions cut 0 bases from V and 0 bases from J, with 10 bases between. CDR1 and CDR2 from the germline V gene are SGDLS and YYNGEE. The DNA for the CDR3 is TGTGCCAGCAGCGTAGCGGGGGTGAGCTCCTACGAGCAGTACTTC. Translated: CASSVAGVSSYEQYF.